This TCR beta chain was found in a study of identical twins. TCRdb redid the calling of the 5' RACE reads with MiXCR, one entry per CDR3 protein. The sample contains 500,000 to 650,000 distinct CDR3 sequences, around 7.4% of which appear only once. This clonotype has at least ten counts. Its target is unknown. Overall study findings and caveats: Twin pairs' shared out-of-frame alpha sequences were enriched in low generation probability. Models, which agreed with sharing between unrelated individuals, nonetheless underestimated the out-of-frame TCR alpha sharing seen in monozygotic twins.

Trimming took 5 bases from V and 5 from J, leaving 21 bases between them. This CDR3 contains 16 residues. Only healthy Caucasians were enrolled as donors. This sample was also put to use in a study of yellow fever vaccine responses in identical twins.

The source material was PBMCs. This rearrangement joins TRBV12-3 or TRBV12-4 to TRBJ1-1; D gene ambiguous. This sequence was found in a woman aged 18-29 years in good health. The CDR3 here is CASSPRRGGPKTEAFF. CDR3 DNA: TGTGCCAGCAGTCCCCGTCGGGGAGGGCCGAAGACTGAAGCTTTCTTT.